This T cell receptor beta chain was recorded in a study of Ad26.COV2.S vaccination and SARS-CoV-2 variants. Generated by immunoSEQ multiplex PCR, the TCRdb table keeps only in-frame clones and is missing some. The sample records some 640,000 clones, 89% being singletons. Described treatment: around 19 received Ad26.COV2.S at low or high dose, single or two shots; roughly five received placebo; per-sample allocation not given. On day 63 after the first injection, vaccine and placebo recipients gave samples. CDR1 and CDR2 from the germline V gene are MNHEY and SMNVEV (reference sequence). CDR3 length equals 12 residues. The V end was cut by 3 bases, the J end by 8 bases, with 10 bases between. For this clone: The sample holds other DNA sequences that translate to the same CDR3.

The chain uses TRBV27 and TRBJ1-1; D remains unclear. The sample consisted of peripheral blood, taken in a trial of Ad26.COV2.S vaccine versus placebo. The receptor comes from a person aged 18 to 59 who received the Ad26.COV2.S COVID-19 vaccine or a placebo. The CDR3 region is CASSLPGREAFF. As DNA, the CDR3 is TGTGCCAGCAGTTTGCCGGGGAGGGAAGCTTTCTTT.